This T cell receptor (beta chain) is drawn from a study of blood T cell repertoires in COVID-19. Across the study: PBMCs, B-cell-depleted T cells, or T cells were the source of the cDNA or gDNA that made up the material.

The study recruited people aged about 18 to 95 years across roughly 25 US areas. Exposed volunteers were people who met a COVID-19 case within 2 weeks before study entry. Sequenced by immunoSEQ multiplex PCR; TCRdb stores in-frame clones only, minus some. The sample holds 250,000 or so clones, approximately 88% seen once. This CDR3 region has 14 residues. V lost 4 bases and J lost 7, with 11 bases in between. Germline V gene sequence: CDR1 SEHNR, CDR2 FQNEAQ (reference sequence). The clonotype was recovered from a woman between 40 and 50 years old who had been exposed to COVID-19. V usage is TRBV7-9 and J usage is TRBJ1-6; D is unresolved. Sequenced: PBMCs or T cells enriched from blood (not recorded which). The CDR3 here is CASSYGNQNSPLHF. CDR3 bases: TGTGCCAGCAGCTACGGGAACCAGAATTCACCCCTCCACTTT.